This TCR beta chain was recorded in a study of monozygotic twins with inflammatory bowel disease. Study observations and caveats: Healthy twins shared more clonotypes with others than IBD patients, most markedly active ones. None of the different T cell subtypes could be distinguished from one another. Healthy co-twins, by inverse Simpson, had higher TCRbeta diversity than their siblings with IBD. Among patients, repertoires may have gained variability from differing immunosuppressive treatments.

TCRdb processed the 5' RACE reads again and assigns one entry to each CDR3 protein, with no DNA. The sample table includes around 210,000 distinct CDR3 sequences. About this clonotype: Its antigen is unknown.

This CDR3 has 16 amino acids. Germline CDR1 is SNHLY and CDR2 is FYNNEI. Sequenced sample: blood. This chain joins TRBV2 and TRBJ2-1; TCRdb's D call of TRBD1 is untestable without DNA. This TCR was sampled from a human donor with ulcerative colitis or Crohn's disease, or a healthy co-twin of an affected twin (not recorded which). The CDR3 here is CASSTHPGRDYNEQFF.